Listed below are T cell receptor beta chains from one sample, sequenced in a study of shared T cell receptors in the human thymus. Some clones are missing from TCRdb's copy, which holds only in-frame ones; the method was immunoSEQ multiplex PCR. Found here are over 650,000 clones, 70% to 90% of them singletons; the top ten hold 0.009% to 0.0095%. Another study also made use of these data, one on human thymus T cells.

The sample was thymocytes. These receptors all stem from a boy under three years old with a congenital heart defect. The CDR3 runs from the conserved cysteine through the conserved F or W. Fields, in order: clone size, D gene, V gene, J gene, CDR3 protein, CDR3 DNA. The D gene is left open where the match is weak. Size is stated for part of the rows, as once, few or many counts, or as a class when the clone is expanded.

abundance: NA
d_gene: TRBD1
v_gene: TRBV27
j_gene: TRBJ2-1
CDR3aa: CASSLSPKGAKEQFF
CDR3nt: TGTGCCAGCAGTTTATCCCCCAAGGGGGCAAAGGAGCAGTTCTTC

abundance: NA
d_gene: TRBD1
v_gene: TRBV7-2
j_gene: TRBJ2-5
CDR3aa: CASSERGPDQETQYF
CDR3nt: TGTGCCAGCAGCGAAAGGGGGCCCGATCAAGAGACCCAGTACTTC

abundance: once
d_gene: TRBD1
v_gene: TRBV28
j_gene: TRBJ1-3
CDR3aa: CASSSNALLGTGGEFSGNTIYF
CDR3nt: TGTGCCAGCAGTTCAAATGCCCTGTTAGGGACAGGGGGCGAATTCAGCGGAAACACCATATATTTT

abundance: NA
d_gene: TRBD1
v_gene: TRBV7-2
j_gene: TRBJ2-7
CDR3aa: CASSPIGDRGYSYEQYF
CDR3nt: TGTGCCAGCAGCCCAATAGGGGACAGGGGATACTCCTACGAGCAGTACTTC

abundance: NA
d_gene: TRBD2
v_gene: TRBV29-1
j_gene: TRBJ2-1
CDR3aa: CSVRQRGYNEQFF
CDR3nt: TGCAGCGTCCGCCAGCGGGGCTACAATGAGCAGTTCTTC

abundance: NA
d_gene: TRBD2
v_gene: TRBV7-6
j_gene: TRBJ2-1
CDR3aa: CASSLIPSEREAAFEQFF
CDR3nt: TGTGCCAGCAGCTTAATCCCTTCGGAGCGGGAGGCGGCCTTCGAGCAGTTCTTC

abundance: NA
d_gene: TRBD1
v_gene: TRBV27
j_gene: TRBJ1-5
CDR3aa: CASSFRDIPDRGGNQPQHF
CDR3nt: TGTGCCAGCAGTTTTCGCGACATCCCGGACAGGGGCGGAAATCAGCCCCAGCATTTT

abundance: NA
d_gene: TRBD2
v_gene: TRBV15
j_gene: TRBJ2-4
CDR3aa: CATSRDGTPGGKNIQYF
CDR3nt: TGTGCCACCAGCAGAGACGGGACTCCGGGGGGCAAAAACATTCAGTACTTC

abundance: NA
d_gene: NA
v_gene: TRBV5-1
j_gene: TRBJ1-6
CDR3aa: CASSLVRENKENSPLHF
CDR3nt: TGCGCCAGCAGCTTGGTTCGGGAGAATAAGGAGAATTCACCCCTCCACTTT

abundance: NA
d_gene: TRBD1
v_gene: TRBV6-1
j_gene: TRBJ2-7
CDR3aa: CASSETIDYLNRDRASYEQYF
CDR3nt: TGTGCCAGCAGTGAAACAATAGACTACCTAAACCGGGACAGGGCAAGCTACGAGCAGTACTTC

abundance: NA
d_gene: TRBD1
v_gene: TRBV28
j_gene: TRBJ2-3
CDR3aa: CASSSRPQGADTQYF
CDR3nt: TGTGCCAGCAGTTCGAGACCCCAGGGGGCAGATACGCAGTATTTT

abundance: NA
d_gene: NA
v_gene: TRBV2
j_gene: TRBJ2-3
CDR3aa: CASSGLDEDTQYF
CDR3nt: TGTGCCAGCAGTGGGCTAGACGAGGATACGCAGTATTTT

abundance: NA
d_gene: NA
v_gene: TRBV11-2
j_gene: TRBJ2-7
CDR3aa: CASSLEQADEQYF
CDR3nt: TGTGCCAGCAGCCTCGAGCAGGCCGACGAGCAGTACTTC

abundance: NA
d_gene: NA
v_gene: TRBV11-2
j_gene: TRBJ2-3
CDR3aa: CASSLSDRNGTDTQYF
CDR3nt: TGTGCCAGCAGCTTAAGCGACAGGAACGGCACAGATACGCAGTATTTT

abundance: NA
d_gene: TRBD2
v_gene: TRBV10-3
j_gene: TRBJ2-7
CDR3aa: CAISVGLAGGVLREQYF
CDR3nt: TGTGCCATCAGTGTAGGACTAGCGGGGGGGGTGCTAAGGGAGCAGTACTTC

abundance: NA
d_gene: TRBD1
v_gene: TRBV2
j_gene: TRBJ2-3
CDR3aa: CASSGPGGRTRGDTQYF
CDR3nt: TGTGCCAGCAGTGGCCCAGGGGGTAGGACCCGCGGAGATACGCAGTATTTT

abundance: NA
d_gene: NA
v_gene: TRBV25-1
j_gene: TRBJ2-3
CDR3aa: CASSATGFASTDTQYF
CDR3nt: TGTGCCAGCAGTGCTACAGGATTCGCAAGCACAGATACGCAGTATTTT

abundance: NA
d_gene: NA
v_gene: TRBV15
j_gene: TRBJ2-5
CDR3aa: CATRTEGETQYF
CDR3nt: TGTGCCACCCGGACGGAGGGGGAGACCCAGTACTTC

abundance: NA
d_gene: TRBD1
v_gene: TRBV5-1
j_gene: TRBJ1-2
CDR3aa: CASSRTGTNYGYTF
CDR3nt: TGCGCCAGCAGCCGGACAGGGACTAACTATGGCTACACCTTC

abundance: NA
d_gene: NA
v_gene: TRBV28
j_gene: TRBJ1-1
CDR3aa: CASGGFGMNTEAFF
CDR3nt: TGTGCCAGCGGGGGGTTCGGTATGAACACTGAAGCTTTCTTT

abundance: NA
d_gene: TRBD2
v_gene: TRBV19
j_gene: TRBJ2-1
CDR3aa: CASSSAGTSGSSSYNEQFF
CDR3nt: TGTGCCAGTAGCTCGGCCGGGACTAGCGGGAGCAGCTCCTACAATGAGCAGTTCTTC

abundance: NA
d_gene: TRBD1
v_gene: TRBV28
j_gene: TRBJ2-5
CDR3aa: CASRHRDRQETQYF
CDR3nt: TGTGCCAGCAGACACAGGGACAGGCAAGAGACCCAGTACTTC

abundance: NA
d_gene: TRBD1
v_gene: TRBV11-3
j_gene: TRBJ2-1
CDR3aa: CASSADRDGNEQFF
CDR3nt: TGTGCCAGCAGCGCCGACAGGGATGGCAATGAGCAGTTCTTC

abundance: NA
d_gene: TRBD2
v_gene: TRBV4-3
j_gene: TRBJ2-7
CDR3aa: CASSQDRLAHEQYF
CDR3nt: TGCGCCAGCAGCCAAGATAGACTAGCCCACGAGCAGTACTTC

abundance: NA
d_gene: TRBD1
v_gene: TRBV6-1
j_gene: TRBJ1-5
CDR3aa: CASSESGQGLQPQHF
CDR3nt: TGTGCCAGCAGTGAATCGGGACAGGGATTACAGCCCCAGCATTTT

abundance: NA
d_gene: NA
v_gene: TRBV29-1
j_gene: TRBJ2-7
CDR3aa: CSVPGPSYEQYF
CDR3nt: TGCAGCGTCCCTGGGCCCTCCTACGAGCAGTACTTC

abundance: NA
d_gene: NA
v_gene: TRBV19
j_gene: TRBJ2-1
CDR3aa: CASSIENRLTRSYNEQFF
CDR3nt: TGTGCCAGTAGTATAGAGAATAGACTGACCCGCTCCTACAATGAGCAGTTCTTC

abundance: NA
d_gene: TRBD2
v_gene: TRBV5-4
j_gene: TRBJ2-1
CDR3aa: CASSLTSGSWEYEQFF
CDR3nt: TGTGCCAGCAGCTTGACTAGCGGGAGCTGGGAATATGAGCAGTTCTTC

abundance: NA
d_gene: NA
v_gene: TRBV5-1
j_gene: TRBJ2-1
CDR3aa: CASSLRSRTVHNEQFF
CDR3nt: TGCGCCAGCAGCTTGCGGAGCAGGACAGTCCACAATGAGCAGTTCTTC

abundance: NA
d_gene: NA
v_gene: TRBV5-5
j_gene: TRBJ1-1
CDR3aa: CASSSVNTEAFF
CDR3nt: TGTGCCAGCAGCTCAGTGAACACTGAAGCTTTCTTT

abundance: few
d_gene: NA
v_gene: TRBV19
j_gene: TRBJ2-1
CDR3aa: CASRDTSLVSEQFF
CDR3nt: TGTGCCAGTAGAGATACTAGCCTGGTTAGTGAGCAGTTCTTC

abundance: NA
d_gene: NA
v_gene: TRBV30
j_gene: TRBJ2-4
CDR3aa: CAWGSTEKNIQYF
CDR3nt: TGTGCCTGGGGATCGACAGAAAAAAACATTCAGTACTTC

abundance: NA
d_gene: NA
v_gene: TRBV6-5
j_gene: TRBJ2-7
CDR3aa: CASSEGLSYEQYF
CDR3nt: TGTGCCAGCAGTGAGGGACTTTCCTACGAGCAGTACTTC

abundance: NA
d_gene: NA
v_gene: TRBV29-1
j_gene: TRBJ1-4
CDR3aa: CSVVYYRDTHEKLFF
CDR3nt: TGCAGCGTTGTTTATTATCGGGACACCCATGAAAAACTGTTTTTT

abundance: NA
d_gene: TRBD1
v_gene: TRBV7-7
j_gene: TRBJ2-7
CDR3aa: CASSLGLRDRAYEQYF
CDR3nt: TGTGCTAGCAGCTTAGGACTCCGGGACAGGGCCTACGAGCAGTACTTC

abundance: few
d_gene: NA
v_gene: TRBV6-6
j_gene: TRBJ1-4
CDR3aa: CASTTTGLDEKLFF
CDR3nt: TGTGCCAGCACCACAACGGGACTCGATGAAAAACTGTTTTTT

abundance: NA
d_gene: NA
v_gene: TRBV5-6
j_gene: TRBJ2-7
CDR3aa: CASSFWTFSYEQYF
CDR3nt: TGTGCCAGCAGCTTCTGGACTTTCTCCTACGAGCAGTACTTC

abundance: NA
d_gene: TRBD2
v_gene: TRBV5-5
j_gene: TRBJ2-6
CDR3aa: CASRLGLAGLFSGANVLTF
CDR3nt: TGTGCCAGCAGATTAGGACTAGCGGGACTATTCTCTGGGGCCAACGTCCTGACTTTC

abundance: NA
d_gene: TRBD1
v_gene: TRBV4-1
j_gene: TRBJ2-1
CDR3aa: CASSQVGTGFPEQFF
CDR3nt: TGCGCCAGCAGCCAAGTTGGGACAGGGTTTCCTGAGCAGTTCTTC

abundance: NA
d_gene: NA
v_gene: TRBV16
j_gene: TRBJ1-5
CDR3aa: CASSQGPTGTNQPQHF
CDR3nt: TGTGCCAGCAGCCAAGGGCCGACAGGCACCAATCAGCCCCAGCATTTT

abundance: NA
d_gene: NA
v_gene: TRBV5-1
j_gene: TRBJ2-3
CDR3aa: CASSALGGTKDTQYF
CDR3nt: TGCGCCAGCAGCGCCCTAGGGGGGACTAAGGATACGCAGTATTTT

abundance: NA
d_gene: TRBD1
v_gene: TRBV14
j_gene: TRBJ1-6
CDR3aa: CASSQGRQGVGGNSPLHF
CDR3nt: TGTGCCAGCAGCCAAGGAAGACAGGGGGTAGGCGGTAATTCACCCCTCCACTTT

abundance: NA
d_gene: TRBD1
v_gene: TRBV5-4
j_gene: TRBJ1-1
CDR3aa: CASSYRTGRPTEAFF
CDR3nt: TGTGCCAGCAGCTACAGGACAGGGAGGCCCACTGAAGCTTTCTTT

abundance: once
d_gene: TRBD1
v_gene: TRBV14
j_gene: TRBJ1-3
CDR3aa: CASSQDRQGGSGNTIYF
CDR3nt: TGTGCCAGCAGCCAAGATAGACAGGGAGGATCTGGAAACACCATATATTTT

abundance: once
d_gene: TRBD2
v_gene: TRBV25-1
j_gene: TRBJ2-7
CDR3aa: CASSEGSPGLAGGYEQYF
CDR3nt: TGTGCCAGCAGTGAAGGCTCCCCGGGACTAGCGGGAGGGTACGAGCAGTACTTC

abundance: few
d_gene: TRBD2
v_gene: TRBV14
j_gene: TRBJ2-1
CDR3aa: CASSQEVLGLALHNEQFF
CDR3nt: TGTGCCAGCAGCCAAGAGGTTTTGGGACTAGCGTTACACAATGAGCAGTTCTTC

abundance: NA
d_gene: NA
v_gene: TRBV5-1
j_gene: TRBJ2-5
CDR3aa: CASSWPAGRKETQYF
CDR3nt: TGCGCCAGCAGCTGGCCGGCAGGGCGAAAAGAGACCCAGTACTTC

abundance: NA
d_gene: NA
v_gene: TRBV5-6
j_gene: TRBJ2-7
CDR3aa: CASSLDSQSYEQYF
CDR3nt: TGTGCCAGCAGCTTGGACAGCCAAAGCTACGAGCAGTACTTC

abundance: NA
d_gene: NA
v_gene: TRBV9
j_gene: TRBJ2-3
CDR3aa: CASTITDTQYF
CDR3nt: TGTGCCAGCACCATCACAGATACGCAGTATTTT

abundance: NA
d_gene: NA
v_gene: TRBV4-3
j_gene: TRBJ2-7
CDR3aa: CASSQEFPRFYEQYF
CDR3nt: TGCGCCAGCAGCCAAGAATTTCCCCGGTTCTACGAGCAGTACTTC

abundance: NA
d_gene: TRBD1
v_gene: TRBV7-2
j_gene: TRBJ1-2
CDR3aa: CASSPTGVRDGYTF
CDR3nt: TGTGCCAGCAGCCCAACAGGGGTCCGGGATGGCTACACCTTC

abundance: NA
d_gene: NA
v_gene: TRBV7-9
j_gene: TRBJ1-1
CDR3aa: CASSFDTNTEAFF
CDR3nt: TGTGCCAGCAGCTTCGACACGAACACTGAAGCTTTCTTT

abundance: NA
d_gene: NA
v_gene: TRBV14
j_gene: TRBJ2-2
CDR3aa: CASSQAPTSVGVNTGELFF
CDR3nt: TGTGCCAGCAGCCAAGCCCCAACAAGCGTCGGAGTGAACACCGGGGAGCTGTTTTTT

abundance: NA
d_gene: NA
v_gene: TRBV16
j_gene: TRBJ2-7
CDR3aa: CASSQSAYEQYF
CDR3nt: TGTGCCAGCAGCCAAAGCGCCTACGAGCAGTACTTC